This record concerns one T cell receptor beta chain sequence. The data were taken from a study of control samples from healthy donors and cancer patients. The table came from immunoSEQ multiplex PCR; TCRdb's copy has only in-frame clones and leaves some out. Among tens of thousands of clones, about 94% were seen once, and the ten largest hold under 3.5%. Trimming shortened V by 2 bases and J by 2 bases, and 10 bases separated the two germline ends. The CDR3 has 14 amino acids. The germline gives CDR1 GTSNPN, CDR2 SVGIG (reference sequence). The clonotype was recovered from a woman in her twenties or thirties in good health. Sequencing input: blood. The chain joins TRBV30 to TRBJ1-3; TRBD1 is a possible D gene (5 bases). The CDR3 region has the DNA TGTGCCTGGAGTCCCCCAGGGACTGGAAACACCATATATTTT. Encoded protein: CAWSPPGTGNTIYF.